Reported below is one T cell receptor (beta chain). Its antigen is not known. A read error may explain this, as a much larger clone is one base away. Stable Graves' hyperthyroidism meant no ophthalmopathy progression within 18 months. Lactation, pregnancy, other autoimmune disease or uncontrolled infection led to exclusion of patients. The PBMCs studied were ones that came from about 10 ml fresh peripheral blood. The sample belongs to a study of T cells in Graves' hyperthyroidism and ophthalmopathy. Study results and caveats: Among clonotypes expanded in thyroid above 0.001, most were also found in blood.

CDR3 length equals 15 residues. CDR1 is SNHLY and CDR2 is FYNNEI in the germline V gene. It was RNA transcripts that yielded the amplified TCR beta CDR3 regions. When the TCR CDR3 underwent first-round RT-PCR, the HTBI primer set was used. Each CDR3 protein is one row after TCRdb ran MiXCR on the multiplex PCR reads. In the table there are some 690,000 distinct CDR3 sequences, 17% of which are singletons. The sample taken for sequencing was blood. This TCR was sampled from a man aged 45-60 years with Graves' hyperthyroidism. This chain links TRBV2 with TRBJ2-1; D is perhaps TRBD1 (6 bases). The CDR3 DNA is TGTGCCAGCAGTGAAGCAGGGGGACCTTGGAATGGGCAGTTCTTC. Translation: CASSEAGGPWNGQFF.